Each of the 7 T cell receptor beta chains below was sequenced from the same sample in a study of T cell changes during pregnancy in multiple sclerosis. Generated by immunoSEQ multiplex PCR, the TCRdb table keeps only in-frame clones and is missing some. The top ten clones hold around 2.5% of a sample with roughly 64,000 clones, approximately 96% of them seen once. The source material was CD8+ T cells from peripheral blood mononuclear cells, sampled after pregnancy. The receptors here all came from a female donor with multiple sclerosis, enrolled in a pregnancy study.

This chain uses TRBV28 with TRBJ1-1, with 8 bases identical to TRBD1. The CDR3 runs to 15 residues. With V trimmed by 3 bases and J by 4 bases, 7 bases remained unmatched. The germline V gene has CDR1 MDHEN and CDR2 SYDVKM. DNA of the CDR3: TGTGCCAGCAGTTTTTCTACAGGGGGGGGCACTGAAGCTTTCTTT. Encoded protein: CASSFSTGGGTEAFF. Drawing the rest from reference TRBV28 and TRBJ1-1, the complete variable domain is DVKVTQSSRYLVKRTGEKVFLECVQDMDHENMFWYRQDPGLGLRLIYFSYDVKMKEKGDIPEGYSVSREKKERFSLILESASTNQTSMYLCASSFSTGGGTEAFFGQGTRLTVV.

The chain joins TRBV10-1 to TRBJ1-1, with D possibly matching TRBD1 (5 bases). Trimming removed 4 bases at V and 3 bases at J, with 18 bases between. The CDR3 totals 16 residues. Germline CDR1 is WNHNN and CDR2 is SYGVQD (reference sequence). In DNA form, the CDR3 reads TGCGCCAGCAGTGGGGGGGTCCGGGGATGGTACACTGAAGCTTTCTTT. Amino acids: CASSGGVRGWYTEAFF.

This rearrangement joins TRBV19 to TRBJ1-2, with TRBD1 identical over 9 bases. Germline values: CDR1 LNHDA, CDR2 SQIVND (reference sequence). CDR3 size: 14 residues. The J segment lost 4 bases and the V segment lost 5 bases, leaving 5 bases of the junction unmatched. CDR3 in DNA: TGTGCCAGTAGTTTCGGGACAGGGCTCTATGGCTACACCTTC. This gives the protein CASSFGTGLYGYTF.

The rearrangement joins TRBV7-9 to TRBJ2-7; 9 nucleotides align to TRBD2. Germline V gene lookup returns CDR1 SEHNR and CDR2 FQNEAQ (reference sequence). The CDR3 runs to 14 residues. J lost 3 bases, V lost 1 base, and 1 base had no gene match. The CDR3 region is CASSLVLAGYEQYF. Here the CDR3 DNA reads TGTGCCAGCAGCTTAGTACTAGCGGGCTACGAGCAGTACTTC.

The rearrangement joins TRBV15 to TRBJ2-1; D might be TRBD2 (5 bases). V lost 0 bases and J lost 8, with 11 bases in between. Looked up from germline, CDR1 is LNHNV and CDR2 is YYDKDF (reference sequence). The CDR3 has 14 residues. The CDR3 coding sequence is TGTGCCACCAGCAGAGATCCGAGGGTCGATGAGCAGTTCTTC. Translating it yields CATSRDPRVDEQFF.

This rearrangement joins TRBV5-1 to TRBJ1-1, with 7 bases aligning to TRBD1. The length of the CDR3 is 16 residues. Germline V lookup: CDR1 SGHRS, CDR2 YFSETQ. V lost 5 bases and J lost 0; bases outside the gene matches: 10. The CDR3 loop is CASSQSPGGMNTEAFF. DNA for the CDR3: TGCGCCAGCAGTCAATCGCCAGGGGGGATGAACACTGAAGCTTTCTTT. The variable domain in full, completed from reference TRBV5-1 and TRBJ1-1, reads KAGVTQTPRYLIKTRGQQVTLSCSPISGHRSVSWYQQTPGQGLQFLFEYFSETQRNKGNFPGRFSGRQFSNSRSEMNVSTLELGDSALYLCASSQSPGGMNTEAFFGQGTRLTVV.

This clone was found once. V is TRBV27 and J is TRBJ1-5; 10 bases fit TRBD1. The CDR3 spans 15 residues. The V gene end was trimmed by 6 bases and the J gene end by 3 bases; junction bases not matched to a gene: 5. Per germline, CDR1 MNHEY and CDR2 SMNVEV (reference sequence). CDR3 nucleotide sequence: TGTGCCAGCAGCCGACAGGGGGCCCCCAATCAGCCCCAGCATTTT. This sequence encodes CASSRQGAPNQPQHF.